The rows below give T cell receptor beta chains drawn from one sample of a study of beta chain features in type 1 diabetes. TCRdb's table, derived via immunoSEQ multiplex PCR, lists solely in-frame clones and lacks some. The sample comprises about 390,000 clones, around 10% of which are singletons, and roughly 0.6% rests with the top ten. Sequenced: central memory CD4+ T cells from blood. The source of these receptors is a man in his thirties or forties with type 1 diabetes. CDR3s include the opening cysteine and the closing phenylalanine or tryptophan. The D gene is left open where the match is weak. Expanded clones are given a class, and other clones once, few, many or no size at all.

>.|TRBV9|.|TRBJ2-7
TGTGCCAGCAGCGTAGGCGGAGCGTACTCCTACGAGCAGTACTTC
CASSVGGAYSYEQYF
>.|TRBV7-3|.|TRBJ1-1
TGTGCCAGCAGCTTAGTTTCGGAAACTGAAGCTTTCTTT
CASSLVSETEAFF
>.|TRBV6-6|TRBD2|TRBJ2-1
TGTGCCAGCAGCTCCGGGACTAGCGGCTACAATGAGCAGTTCTTC
CASSSGTSGYNEQFF
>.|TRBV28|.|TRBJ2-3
TGTGCCGCCAAGGGCACAGATACGCAGTATTTT
CAAKGTDTQYF
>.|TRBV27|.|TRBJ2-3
TGTGCCAGCAGTTTTTTTCAGGGCCCCACAGATACGCAGTATTTT
CASSFFQGPTDTQYF
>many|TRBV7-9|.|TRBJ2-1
TGTGCCAGCAGCTTAGCAGCTATTGAGCAGTTCTTC
CASSLAAIEQFF
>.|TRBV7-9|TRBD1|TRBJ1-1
TGTGCCAGCAGCTTAGGACAGGGCACTGAAGCTTTCTTT
CASSLGQGTEAFF
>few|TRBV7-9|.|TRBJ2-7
TGTGCCAGCAGGCCTCTAGAGATTATCTACGAGCAGTACTTC
CASRPLEIIYEQYF
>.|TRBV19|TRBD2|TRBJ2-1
TGTGCCAGTAGTATAGATGGCGGGAGGGCCTACAATGAGCAGTTCTTC
CASSIDGGRAYNEQFF
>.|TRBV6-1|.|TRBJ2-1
TGTGCCAGCAGTTCTTCAGGGAGGCCCTACAATGAGCAGTTCTTC
CASSSSGRPYNEQFF
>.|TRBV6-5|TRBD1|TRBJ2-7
TGTGCCAGCAGAGCAGGGGGATACGAGCAGTACTTC
CASRAGGYEQYF
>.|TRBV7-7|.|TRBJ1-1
TGTGCCAGCAGCTTAAATCCGGGGTACACTGAAGCTTTCTTT
CASSLNPGYTEAFF
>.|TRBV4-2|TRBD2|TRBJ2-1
TGTGCCACCGCGGGGGAGGGATCCTACAATGAGCAGTTCTTC
CATAGEGSYNEQFF
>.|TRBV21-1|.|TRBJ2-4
TGTGCCAGCAGCCCCCAGCCCCCTGGGAGTTTGCCTGCCAAAAACATTCAGTACTTC
CASSPQPPGSLPAKNIQYF
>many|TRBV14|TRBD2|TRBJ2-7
TGTGCCAGCAGCCCGGGGACTAGCGGGATCCGAGAGCAGTACTTC
CASSPGTSGIREQYF
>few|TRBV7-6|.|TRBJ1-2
TGTGCCAGCAGCTTAGGCACCGGAGACTATGGCTACACCTTC
CASSLGTGDYGYTF
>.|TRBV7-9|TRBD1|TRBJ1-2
TGTGCCAGCAGCTTAGATGGACAGGCCTATGGCTACACCTTC
CASSLDGQAYGYTF
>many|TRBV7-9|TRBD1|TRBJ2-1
TGTGCCAGCAGCTTTACAGGGGCGAGTACAATGGAGCAGTTCTTC
CASSFTGASTMEQFF
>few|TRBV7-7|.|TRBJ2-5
TGTGCCAGCAGCAGGGCTCCGCAAGAGACCCAGTACTTC
CASSRAPQETQYF
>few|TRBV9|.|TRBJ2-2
TGTGCCAGCAGCGGGGGACAACCGAACACCGGGGAGCTGTTTTTT
CASSGGQPNTGELFF
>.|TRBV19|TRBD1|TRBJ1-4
TGTGCCAGTAGTGTATCCGGGACAGGGGATGAAAAACTGTTTTTT
CASSVSGTGDEKLFF
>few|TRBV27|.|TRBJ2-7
TGTGCCAGCAGTTTTCGAGACAGATATAATTTCTACTTC
CASSFRDRYNFYF
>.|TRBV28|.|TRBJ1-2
TGTGCCAGCAGCCGCGGAGGGGATAACTATGGCTACACCTTC
CASSRGGDNYGYTF
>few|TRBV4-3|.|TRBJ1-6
TGCGCCAGCAGCCAATACGGCAGCGGGAATTCACCCCTCCACTTT
CASSQYGSGNSPLHF
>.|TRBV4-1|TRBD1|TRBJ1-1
TGCGCCAGCAGCCCCCGGGACAGGGGGATCGTTAACACTGAAGCTTTCTTT
CASSPRDRGIVNTEAFF
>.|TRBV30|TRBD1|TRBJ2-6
TGTGCCTGGACCAGGGACAGGGCTAGCTCTGGGGCCAACGTCCTGACTTTC
CAWTRDRASSGANVLTF
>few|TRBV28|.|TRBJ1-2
TGTGCCAGCAGTCTAGGTGGGGGGCGCAACTATGGCTACACCTTC
CASSLGGGRNYGYTF
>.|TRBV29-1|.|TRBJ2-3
TGCAGCGTTGGGATCGGGACGTCCACAGATACGCAGTATTTT
CSVGIGTSTDTQYF
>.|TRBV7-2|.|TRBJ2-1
TGTGCCAGCAGCTATGATTGGGGGCCTGAGCAGTTCTTC
CASSYDWGPEQFF
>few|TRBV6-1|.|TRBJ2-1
TGTGCCATCCGTTACACAAACAATGAGCAGTTCTTC
CAIRYTNNEQFF
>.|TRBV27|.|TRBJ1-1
TGTGCCAGCAGTTCTCACGACCGGGGCTTTAGGACTGAAGCTTTCTTT
CASSSHDRGFRTEAFF
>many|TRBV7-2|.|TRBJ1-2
TGTGCCAGCAGCTCCCGGACAAACGTAAACTATGGCTACACCTTC
CASSSRTNVNYGYTF
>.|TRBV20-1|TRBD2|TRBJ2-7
TGCAGTGGGGGGAGGGCCGACGAGCAGTACTTC
CSGGRADEQYF
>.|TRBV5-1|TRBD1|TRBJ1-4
TGCGCCAGCAGCCTCTCACAGGGGTTGAGTGAAAAACTGTTTTTT
CASSLSQGLSEKLFF
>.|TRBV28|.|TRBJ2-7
TGTGCCAGCAGTTTTTTCCGGGGGCAGAACGAGCAGTACTTC
CASSFFRGQNEQYF
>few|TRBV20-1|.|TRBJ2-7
TGCAGTTCGGGCGGCGACGAGCAGTACTTC
CSSGGDEQYF
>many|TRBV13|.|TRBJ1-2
TGTGCCAGCAGCAACAGGGATTGGAGCTATGGCTACACCTTC
CASSNRDWSYGYTF